This record concerns one T cell receptor beta chain sequence. Antigen: not known. With 60 Vbeta and 13 Jbeta primers, the PCR was carried out. Clones were read by immunoSEQ multiplex PCR, and TCRdb kept only the in-frame ones, dropping some. This sample has under 200,000 clones, with roughly nine tenths found just once. These data originate in a study of cytomegalovirus exposure and HLA in healthy donors. Germline loops: CDR1 MDHEN, CDR2 SYDVKM. CDR3 length equals 14 residues. The ends lost 3 bases at V and 8 bases at J; junction bases unmatched: 8. Whole-study findings and limits: Reportedly, a later analysis found an Asian-associated ancestry cluster had fewer N-insertions than the approximately 600-donor mean.

The chain couples TRBV28 to TRBJ1-1; TRBD1 matches at 8 bases. Sequencing was done on a sample of PBMCs. The clonotype was recovered from a woman younger than 45 in good health and CMV-seronegative. The CDR3 reads CASSLAKGDREAFF. The CDR3 DNA is TGTGCCAGCAGTTTGGCAAAGGGGGACAGGGAAGCTTTCTTT.